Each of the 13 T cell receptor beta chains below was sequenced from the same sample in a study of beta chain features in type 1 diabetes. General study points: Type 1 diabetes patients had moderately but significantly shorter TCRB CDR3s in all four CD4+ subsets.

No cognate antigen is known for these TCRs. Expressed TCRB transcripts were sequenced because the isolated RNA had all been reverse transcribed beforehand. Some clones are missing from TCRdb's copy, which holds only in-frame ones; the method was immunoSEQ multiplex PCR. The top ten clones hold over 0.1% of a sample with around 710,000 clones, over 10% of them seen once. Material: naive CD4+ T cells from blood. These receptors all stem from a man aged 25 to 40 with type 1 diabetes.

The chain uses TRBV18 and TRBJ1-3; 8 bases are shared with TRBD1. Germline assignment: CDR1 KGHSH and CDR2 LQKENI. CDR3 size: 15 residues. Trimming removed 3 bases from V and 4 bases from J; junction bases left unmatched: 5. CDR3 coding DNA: TGTGCCAGCTCACCGCGGACAGGGTCCGGAAACACCATATATTTT. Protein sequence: CASSPRTGSGNTIYF.

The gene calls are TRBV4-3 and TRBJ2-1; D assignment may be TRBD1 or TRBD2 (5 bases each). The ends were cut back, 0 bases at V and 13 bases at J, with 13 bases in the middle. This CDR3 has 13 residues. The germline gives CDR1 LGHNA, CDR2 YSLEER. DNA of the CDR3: TGCGCCAGCAGCCAAGACCCCGGGGCGTTTCAGTTCTTC. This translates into CASSQDPGAFQFF.

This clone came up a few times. CDR3 coding DNA: TGTGCCAGCAGTTTGGAAAGGGGTGGGAATGAGCAGTTCTTC. Translating gives CASSLERGGNEQFF. The chain links TRBV27 to TRBJ2-1; D might be TRBD1 (5 bases). Trimming stripped 3 bases from V and 7 bases from J, with 13 bases between. This CDR3 comprises 14 residues. CDR1 and CDR2 (germline): MNHEY, SMNVEV (reference sequence).

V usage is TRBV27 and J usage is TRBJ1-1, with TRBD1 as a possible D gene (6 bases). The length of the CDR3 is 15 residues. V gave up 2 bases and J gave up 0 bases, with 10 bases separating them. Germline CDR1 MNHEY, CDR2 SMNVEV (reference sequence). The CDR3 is CASSLMGQLNTEAFF. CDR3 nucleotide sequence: TGTGCCAGCAGTTTAATGGGACAACTGAACACTGAAGCTTTCTTT.

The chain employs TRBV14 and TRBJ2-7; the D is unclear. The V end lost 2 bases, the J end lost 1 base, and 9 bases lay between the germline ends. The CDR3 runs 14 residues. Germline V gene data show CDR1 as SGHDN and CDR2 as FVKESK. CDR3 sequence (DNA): TGTGCCAGCAGCCAAAGATTTGAGTCCTACGAGCAGTACTTC. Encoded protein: CASSQRFESYEQYF. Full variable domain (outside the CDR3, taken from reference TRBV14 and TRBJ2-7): EAGVTQFPSHSVIEKGQTVTLRCDPISGHDNLYWYRRVMGKEIKFLLHFVKESKQDESGMPNNRFLAERTGGTYSTLKVQPAELEDSGVYFCASSQRFESYEQYFGPGTRLTVT.

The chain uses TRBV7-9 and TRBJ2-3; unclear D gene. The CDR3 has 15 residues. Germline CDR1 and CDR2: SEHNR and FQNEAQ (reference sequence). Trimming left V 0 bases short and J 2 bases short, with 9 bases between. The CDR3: CASSLAVSFTDTQYF. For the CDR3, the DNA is TGTGCCAGCAGCTTAGCGGTGTCCTTCACAGATACGCAGTATTTT.

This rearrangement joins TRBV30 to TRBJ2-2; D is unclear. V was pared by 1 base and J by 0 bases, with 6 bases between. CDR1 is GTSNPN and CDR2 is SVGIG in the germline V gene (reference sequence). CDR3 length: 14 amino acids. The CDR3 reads CAWSDQSNTGELFF. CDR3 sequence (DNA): TGTGCCTGGAGTGACCAGTCGAACACCGGGGAGCTGTTTTTT.

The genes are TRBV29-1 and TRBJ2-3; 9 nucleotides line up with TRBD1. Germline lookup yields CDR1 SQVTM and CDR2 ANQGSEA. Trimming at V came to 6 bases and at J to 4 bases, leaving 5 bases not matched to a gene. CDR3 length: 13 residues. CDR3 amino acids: CSVTGGGADTQYF. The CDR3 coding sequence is TGCAGCGTGACAGGGGGTGGTGCAGATACGCAGTATTTT.

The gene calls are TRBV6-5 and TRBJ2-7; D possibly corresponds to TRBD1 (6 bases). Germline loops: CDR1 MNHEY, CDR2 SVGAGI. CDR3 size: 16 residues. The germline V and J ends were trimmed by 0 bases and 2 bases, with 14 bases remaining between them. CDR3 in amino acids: CASSYSSTGFPYEQYF. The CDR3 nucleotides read TGTGCCAGCAGTTACTCGAGTACAGGGTTTCCCTACGAGCAGTACTTC.

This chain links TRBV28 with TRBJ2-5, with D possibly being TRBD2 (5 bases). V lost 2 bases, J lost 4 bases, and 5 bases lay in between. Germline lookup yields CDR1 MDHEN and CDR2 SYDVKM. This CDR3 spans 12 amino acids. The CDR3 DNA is TGTGCCAGCAGTTTAGCGGGAGAGACCCAGTACTTC. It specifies CASSLAGETQYF.

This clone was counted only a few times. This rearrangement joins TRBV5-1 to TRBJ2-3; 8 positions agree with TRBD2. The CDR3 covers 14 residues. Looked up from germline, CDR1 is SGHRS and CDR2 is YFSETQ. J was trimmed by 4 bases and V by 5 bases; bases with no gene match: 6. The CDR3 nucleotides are TGCGCCAGCAGAGCCTTAGCGGGGTCAGATACGCAGTATTTT. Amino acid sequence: CASRALAGSDTQYF.

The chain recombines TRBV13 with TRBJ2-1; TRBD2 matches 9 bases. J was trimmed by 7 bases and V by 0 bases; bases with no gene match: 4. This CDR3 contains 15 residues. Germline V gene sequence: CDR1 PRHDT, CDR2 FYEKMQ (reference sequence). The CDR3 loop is CASSLGSSGENEQFF. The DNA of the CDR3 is TGTGCCAGCAGCTTAGGATCTAGCGGGGAGAATGAGCAGTTCTTC. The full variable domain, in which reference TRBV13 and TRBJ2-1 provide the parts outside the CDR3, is AAGVIQSPRHLIKEKRETATLKCYPIPRHDTVYWYQQGPGQDPQFLISFYEKMQSDKGSIPDRFSAQQFSDYHSELNMSSLELGDSALYFCASSLGSSGENEQFFGPGTRLTVL.

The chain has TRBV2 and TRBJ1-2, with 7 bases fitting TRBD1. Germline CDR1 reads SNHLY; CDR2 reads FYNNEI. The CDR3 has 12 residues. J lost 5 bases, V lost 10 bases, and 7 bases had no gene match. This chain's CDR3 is CATRGDSYGYTF. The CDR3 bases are TGTGCCACCCGAGGGGACAGTTATGGCTACACCTTC.